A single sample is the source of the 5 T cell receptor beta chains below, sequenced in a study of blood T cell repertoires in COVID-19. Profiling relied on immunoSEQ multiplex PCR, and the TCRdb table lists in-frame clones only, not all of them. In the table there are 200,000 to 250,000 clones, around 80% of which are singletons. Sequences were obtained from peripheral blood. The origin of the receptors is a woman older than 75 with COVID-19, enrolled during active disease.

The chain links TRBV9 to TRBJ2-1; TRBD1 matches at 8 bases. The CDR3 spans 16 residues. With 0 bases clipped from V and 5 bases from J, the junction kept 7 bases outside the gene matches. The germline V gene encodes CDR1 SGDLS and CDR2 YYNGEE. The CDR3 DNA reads TGTGCCAGCAGCGTAGCAGGGGGCCTCTACAACAATGAGCAGTTCTTC. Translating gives CASSVAGGLYNNEQFF.

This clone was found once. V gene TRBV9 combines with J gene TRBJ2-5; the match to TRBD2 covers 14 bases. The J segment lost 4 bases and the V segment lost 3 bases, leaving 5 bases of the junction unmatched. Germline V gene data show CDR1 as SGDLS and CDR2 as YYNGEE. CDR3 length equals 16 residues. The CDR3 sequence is CASSETSGGGGETQYF. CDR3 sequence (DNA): TGTGCCAGCAGCGAGACTAGCGGGGGGGGTGGAGAGACCCAGTACTTC. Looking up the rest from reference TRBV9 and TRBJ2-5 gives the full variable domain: DSGVTQTPKHLITATGQRVTLRCSPRSGDLSVYWYQQSLDQGLQFLIQYYNGEERAKGNILERFSAQQFPDLHSELNLSSLELGDSALYFCASSETSGGGGETQYFGPGTRLLVL.

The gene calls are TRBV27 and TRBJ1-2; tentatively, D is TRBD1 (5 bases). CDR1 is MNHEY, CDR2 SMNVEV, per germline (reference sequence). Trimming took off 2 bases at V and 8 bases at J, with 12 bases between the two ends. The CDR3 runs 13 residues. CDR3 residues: CASSLRGLEGYTF. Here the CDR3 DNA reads TGTGCCAGCAGTTTACGGGGGTTGGAGGGCTACACCTTC.

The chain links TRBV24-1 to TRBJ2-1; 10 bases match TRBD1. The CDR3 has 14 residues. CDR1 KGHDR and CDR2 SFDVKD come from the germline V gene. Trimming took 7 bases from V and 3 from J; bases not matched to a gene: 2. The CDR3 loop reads CATSRTGGYNEQFF. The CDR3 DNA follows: TGTGCCACCAGCCGGACAGGGGGCTACAATGAGCAGTTCTTC.

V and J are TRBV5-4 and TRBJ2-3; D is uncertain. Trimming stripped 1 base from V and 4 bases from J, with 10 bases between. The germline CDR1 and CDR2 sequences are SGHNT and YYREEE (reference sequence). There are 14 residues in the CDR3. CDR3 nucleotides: TGTGCCAGCAGCTTGACCTCAGATTCAGATACGCAGTATTTT. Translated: CASSLTSDSDTQYF.